The entry below gives a single T cell receptor beta chain sequence along with its context. Its antigen is currently unknown. V dropped 5 bases and J dropped 8; count of bases not matched to a gene: 12. CDR1 is PRHDT, CDR2 FYEKMQ, per germline (reference sequence). This CDR3 spans 15 amino acids. Clones were sequenced by immunoSEQ multiplex PCR, and TCRdb holds only the in-frame ones, with some missing. The sample consists of around 26,000 clones, approximately 96% of them appearing once. This sample is drawn from a study of monozygotic twins with cystic fibrosis. Study findings and constraints: Age, concordance and disease severity did not associate with shared CDR3 numbers. Monozygotic CF twin pairs shared significantly more nucleotide-identical clonotypes than unrelated CF individuals did.

The sample consisted of blood. This chain uses TRBV13 with TRBJ2-4; the match to TRBD2 covers 7 bases. The clonotype was recovered from a girl aged 2 to 9 with cystic fibrosis. As DNA, the CDR3 is TGTGCCAGCAGCCACGAGGGTGGAGGGAGGGACATTCAGTACTTC. Translated, it gives CASSHEGGGRDIQYF. Complete variable domain (other parts from reference TRBV13 and TRBJ2-4): AAGVIQSPRHLIKEKRETATLKCYPIPRHDTVYWYQQGPGQDPQFLISFYEKMQSDKGSIPDRFSAQQFSDYHSELNMSSLELGDSALYFCASSHEGGGRDIQYFGAGTRLSVL.